The present entry profiles one T cell receptor (beta chain) with its context. Some clones are missing from TCRdb's copy, which holds only in-frame ones; the method was immunoSEQ multiplex PCR. The table lists nearly 2,500 clones, 81% of them singletons. The V gene lost 9 bases and the J gene lost 6 bases, with 26 bases spanning the gap. Germline CDR1 and CDR2: MDHEN and SYDVKM. This CDR3 contains 16 residues. This record belongs to a study of chemoradiotherapy in HPV16-positive cancers. The overall study: Functional T-cell assays on a couple of HPV16-positive patients' cells defined candidate HPV-specific clones and common TCR motifs.

The sequences come from tumor tissue, collected from a patient who underwent chemoradiotherapy. V is TRBV28 and J is TRBJ2-5; TRBD1 might be the D (8 bases). This clonotype originated in a human donor with HPV-associated anogenital cancer. CDR3 in amino acids: CASRPAGVARGQTQYF. The CDR3 DNA is TGTGCCAGTCGGCCCGCGGGAGTGGCCAGGGGGCAGACCCAGTACTTC.